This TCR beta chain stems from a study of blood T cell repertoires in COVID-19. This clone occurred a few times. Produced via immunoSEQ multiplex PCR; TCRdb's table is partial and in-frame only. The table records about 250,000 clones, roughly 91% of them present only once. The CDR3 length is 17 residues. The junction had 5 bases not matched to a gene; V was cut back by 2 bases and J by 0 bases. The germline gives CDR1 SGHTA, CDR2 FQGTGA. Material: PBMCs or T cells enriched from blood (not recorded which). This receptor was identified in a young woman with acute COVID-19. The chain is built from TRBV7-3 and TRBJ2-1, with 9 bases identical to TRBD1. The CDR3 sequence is CASSLRTGDSSYNEQFF. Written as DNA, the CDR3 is TGTGCCAGCAGCTTACGGACAGGGGATAGCTCCTACAATGAGCAGTTCTTC.